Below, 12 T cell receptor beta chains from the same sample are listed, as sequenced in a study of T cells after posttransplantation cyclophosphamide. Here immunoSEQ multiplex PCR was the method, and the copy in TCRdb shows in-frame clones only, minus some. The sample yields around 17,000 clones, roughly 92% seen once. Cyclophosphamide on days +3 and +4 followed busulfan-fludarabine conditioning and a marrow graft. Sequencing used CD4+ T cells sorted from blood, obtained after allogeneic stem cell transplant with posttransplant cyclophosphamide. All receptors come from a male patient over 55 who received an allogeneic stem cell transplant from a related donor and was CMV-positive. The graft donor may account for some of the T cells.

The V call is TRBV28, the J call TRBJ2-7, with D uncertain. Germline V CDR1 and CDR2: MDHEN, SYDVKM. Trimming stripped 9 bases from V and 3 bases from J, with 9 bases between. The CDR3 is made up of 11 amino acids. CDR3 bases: TGTGCCAGTGAGAAAAACTACGAGCAGTACTTC. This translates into CASEKNYEQYF. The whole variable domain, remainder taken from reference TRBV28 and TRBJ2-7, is DVKVTQSSRYLVKRTGEKVFLECVQDMDHENMFWYRQDPGLGLRLIYFSYDVKMKEKGDIPEGYSVSREKKERFSLILESASTNQTSMYLCASEKNYEQYFGPGTRLTVT.

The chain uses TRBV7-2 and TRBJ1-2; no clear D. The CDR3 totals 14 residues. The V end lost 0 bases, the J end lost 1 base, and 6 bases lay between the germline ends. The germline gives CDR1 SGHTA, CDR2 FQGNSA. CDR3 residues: CASSLAFSNYGYTF. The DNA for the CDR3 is TGTGCCAGCAGCTTAGCGTTCAGTAACTATGGCTACACCTTC.

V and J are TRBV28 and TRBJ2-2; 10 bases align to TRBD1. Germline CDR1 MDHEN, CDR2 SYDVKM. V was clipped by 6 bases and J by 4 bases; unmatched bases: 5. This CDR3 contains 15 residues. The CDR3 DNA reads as TGTGCCAGCAGCCGACAGGGGGCGGGCACCGGGGAGCTGTTTTTT. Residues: CASSRQGAGTGELFF.

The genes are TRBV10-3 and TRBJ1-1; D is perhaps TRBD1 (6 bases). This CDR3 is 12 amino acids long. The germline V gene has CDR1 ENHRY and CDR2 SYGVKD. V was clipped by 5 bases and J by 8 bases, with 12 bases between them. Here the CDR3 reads CAISLGQREAFF. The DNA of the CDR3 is TGTGCCATCAGTCTAGGACAGAGGGAAGCTTTCTTT.

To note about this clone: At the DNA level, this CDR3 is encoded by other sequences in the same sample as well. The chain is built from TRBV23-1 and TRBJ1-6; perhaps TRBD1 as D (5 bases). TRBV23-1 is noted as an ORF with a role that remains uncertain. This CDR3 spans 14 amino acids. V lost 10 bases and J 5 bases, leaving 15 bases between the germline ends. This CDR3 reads CATTAPGNNSPLHF. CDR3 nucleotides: TGCGCCACCACAGCCCCAGGGAATAATTCACCCCTCCACTTT.

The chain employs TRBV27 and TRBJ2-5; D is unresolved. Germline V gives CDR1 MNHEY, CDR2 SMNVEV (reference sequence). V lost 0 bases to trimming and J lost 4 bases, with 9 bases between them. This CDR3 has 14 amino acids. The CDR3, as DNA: TGTGCCAGCAGTTTATCGCCTAGTCGAGAGACCCAGTACTTC. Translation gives CASSLSPSRETQYF.

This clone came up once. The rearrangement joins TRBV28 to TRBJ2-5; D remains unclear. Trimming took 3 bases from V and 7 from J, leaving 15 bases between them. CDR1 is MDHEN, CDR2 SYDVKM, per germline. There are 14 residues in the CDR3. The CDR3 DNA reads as TGTGCCAGCAGTTTGAAGAGCCCACCGGGGACCCAGTACTTC. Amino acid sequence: CASSLKSPPGTQYF.

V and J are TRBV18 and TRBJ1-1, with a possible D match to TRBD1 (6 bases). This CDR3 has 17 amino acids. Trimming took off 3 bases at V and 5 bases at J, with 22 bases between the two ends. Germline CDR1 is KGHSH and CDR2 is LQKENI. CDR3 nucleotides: TGTGCCAGCTCACCTATTGCCGGTACAGGGTTCTTAACTGAAGCTTTCTTT. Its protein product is CASSPIAGTGFLTEAFF.

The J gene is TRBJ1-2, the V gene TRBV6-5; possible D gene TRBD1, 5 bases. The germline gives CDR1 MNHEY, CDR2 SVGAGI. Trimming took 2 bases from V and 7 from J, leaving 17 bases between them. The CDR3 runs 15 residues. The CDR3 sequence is CASSYPGGGAGGYTF. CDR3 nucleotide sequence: TGTGCCAGCAGTTACCCGGGTGGAGGGGCGGGTGGCTACACCTTC.

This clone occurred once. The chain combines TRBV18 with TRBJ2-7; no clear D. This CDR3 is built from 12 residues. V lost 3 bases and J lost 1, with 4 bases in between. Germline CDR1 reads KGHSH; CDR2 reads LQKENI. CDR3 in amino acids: CASSPRSYEQYF. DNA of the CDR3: TGTGCCAGCTCACCGCGGTCCTACGAGCAGTACTTC.

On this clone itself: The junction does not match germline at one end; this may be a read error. CDR3 in amino acids: CASSPNRGGFAF. The DNA of the CDR3 is TGTGCCAGCAGCCCGAACAGGGGGGGCTTTGCCTTC. The chain recombines TRBV2 with TRBJ1-2; TRBD1 agrees at 8 bases. Germline values: CDR1 SNHLY, CDR2 FYNNEI. The CDR3 loop spans 12 amino acids.

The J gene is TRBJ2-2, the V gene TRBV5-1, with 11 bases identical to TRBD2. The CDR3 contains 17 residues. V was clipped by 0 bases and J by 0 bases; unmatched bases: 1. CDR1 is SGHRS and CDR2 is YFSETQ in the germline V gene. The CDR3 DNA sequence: TGCGCCAGCAGCTTGGTAGCGGGGGGGACGAACACCGGGGAGCTGTTTTTT. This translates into CASSLVAGGTNTGELFF.